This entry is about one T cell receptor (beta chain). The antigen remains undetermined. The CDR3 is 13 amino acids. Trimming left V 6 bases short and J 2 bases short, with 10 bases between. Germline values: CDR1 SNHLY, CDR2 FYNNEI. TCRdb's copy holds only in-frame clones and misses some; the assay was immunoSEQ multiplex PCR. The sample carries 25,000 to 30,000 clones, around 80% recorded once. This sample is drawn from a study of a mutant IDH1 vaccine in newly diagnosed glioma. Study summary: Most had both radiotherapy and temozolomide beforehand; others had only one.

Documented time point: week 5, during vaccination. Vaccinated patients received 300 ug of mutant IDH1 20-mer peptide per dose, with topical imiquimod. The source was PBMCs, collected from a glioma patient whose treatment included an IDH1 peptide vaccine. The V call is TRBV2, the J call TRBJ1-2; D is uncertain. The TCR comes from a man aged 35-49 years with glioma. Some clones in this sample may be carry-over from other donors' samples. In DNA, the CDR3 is TGTGCCAGCAGCTTCGGTCCAAACTATGGCTACACCTTC. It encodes CASSFGPNYGYTF.